Given below is one TCR beta chain in context. Its antigen is currently not known. Base qualities are not recorded, but no much larger clone differs from it by a single base. This sample was taken from a study of T cells in Graves' hyperthyroidism and ophthalmopathy (dated by TCRdb to the late 2010s). About the full investigation: Peripheral blood samples were taken at initial diagnosis, before any treatment was given. TCR V-J signatures able to tell the groups apart were searched for in a discovery cohort of some 100 patients, of whom over 40 had Graves' ophthalmopathy and 55 to 60 had stable Graves' hyperthyroidism. Prospective prediction of ophthalmopathy was tested in an independent validation cohort consisting of roughly 19 hyperthyroidism patients and over 15 patients who later progressed to ophthalmopathy. The approximately 90 discovery patients were randomly split 7:3 into training and test sets. The study also compared thyroid tissue and blood T-cell repertoires from about six Graves' hyperthyroidism patients. After sampling, hyperthyroidism patients received methimazole starting at 30 mg daily, and ophthalmopathy patients received high-dose intravenous methylprednisolone. The paper reports TCR Vbeta CDR3 sequencing of approximately 140 peripheral blood samples: under 45 ophthalmopathy, fewer than 80 hyperthyroidism and around 17 progressor patients. Results the study describes overall, beyond this receptor: In validation, progression to ophthalmopathy was predicted by the model with around 71% sensitivity and just over 72% specificity, a median of approximately 6.5 months before onset. No statistical method was used to fix the sample size in advance, and group allocation was not hidden from the investigators. Most expanded thyroid clonotypes (frequency above 0.001) were also detected in blood, a finding suggesting that blood repertoires may reflect thyroid immune responses. In cross-validation, a model built on a 13 V-J signature told ophthalmopathy apart from stable hyperthyroidism with roughly 87% sensitivity and approximately 84% specificity, and in testing the same model reached 80%/75%.

Ophthalmopathy patients had moderately to severely active disease, with a Clinical Activity Score of 3 or more, a NOSPECS grade of 4 or more, and a disease duration of less than 3 months. The study excluded patients with uncontrolled infections, other autoimmune diseases, pregnancy or lactation. Diagnoses were based on clinical symptoms, serum thyroxine and TRAb, thyroid ultrasound and orbital computed tomography. Ficoll-Paque density gradient centrifugation was used to isolate PBMCs from 9.5 to 10 ml of fresh peripheral blood. Total RNA was extracted using Trizol reagent, and RNA quality was assessed on an Agilent 2100 Bioanalyzer. From its cysteine to its phenylalanine, the CDR3 spans 15 amino acids. The sequence is cut down to CDR3 DNA, 45 bases in frame from base 1. From a lookup of the germline V gene (reference sequence), CDR1 and CDR2 are SEHNR and FQNEAQ. V trim: 0 bases; J trim: 12 bases; unmatched bases: 11.

TCR beta CDR3 regions were amplified from RNA transcripts. A first-round RT-PCR of the TCR CDR3 used the HTBI primer set with the Qiagen OneStep RT-PCR kit. Libraries were constructed in a second round of multiplex PCR, after which size selection and purification were performed. Paired-end sequencing of the libraries was performed with 100 bp reads on an Illumina HiSeq2000. The authors' pipeline ran thus. SOAPnuke was used to process the raw data, with reads discarded if the reads contained adapters or uncalled bases, had a mean Phred below 15, or lacked an exact constant-primer or identifier match. High-quality paired reads were merged using COPE v1.2.5, and each unique nucleotide sequence was defined as a clonotype. MiTCR v1.1 was used to align clonotypes to the IMGT TRBV, TRBD and TRBJ reference segments. Analysis was restricted to V-J combinations with a frequency above 0.0001, which covered about 99% of repertoires. The TCS score was defined as F50 (clonal expansion) divided by E x V (chaos), with BLOSUM62-based TCRdist calculated between CDR3 peptides within each V-J. Welch's t-statistics and random forest reduced 500 to 550 V-J features to 10 to 15, which were used in a naive Bayes classifier (R e1071). The raw public reads went through TCRdb reprocessing: fastp at Q25, MiXCR clone calling, in-frame beta chains kept. Rows are unified per CDR3 protein, each entry keeping the most common DNA and genes. The V and J calls and clone size come from TCRdb's table, not from the authors' own analysis. The sample has about 600,000 distinct CDR3 sequences on record, more than 15% of them singletons. The ten largest account for roughly 3.4% of the sample.

The sequence links TRBV7-9 to TRBJ2-1; TRBD2 fits 7 bases in the junction. This TCR was sampled from a middle-aged woman with Graves' ophthalmopathy. The sample was blood. The CDR3 region: CASSLAGGAGFGQFF. The nucleotide sequence reads TGTGCCAGCAGCTTAGCGGGAGGGGCCGGGTTTGGGCAGTTCTTC.